The T cell receptor (beta chain) under discussion was sequenced for a study of cytomegalovirus exposure and HLA in healthy donors. Findings of the study overall: Associated with HLA alleles at 0.05 false discovery rate in a later analysis were 16,951 TCR beta sequences. A link between a missense DCLRE1C variant and TCR beta V- and J-gene trimming emerged from a later analysis.

The sample holds a few counts of this clone. As yet, its antigen is unknown. A multiplex PCR was run with 60 Vbeta primers and 13 Jbeta primers. Libraries were prepared by immunoSEQ multiplex PCR; TCRdb keeps only in-frame clonotypes and omits some of them. Among around 200,000 clones listed, 84% were seen once. When sampled, the donors appeared nominally healthy, though they likely had unrecorded immune exposures. Trimming cost V 4 bases and J 2 bases; bases outside gene matches: 4. CDR3 size: 15 residues. Germline loops: CDR1 SGHVS, CDR2 FNYEAQ. The clonotype comes from a girl aged 2 to 9 in good health and CMV-seropositive. The chain combines TRBV7-6 with TRBJ2-7, with 11 positions matching TRBD2. The specimen was PBMCs. The CDR3 loop reads CASSSRLAGPYEQYF. The DNA of the CDR3 is TGTGCCAGCAGCTCCCGACTAGCGGGACCCTACGAGCAGTACTTC.